This T cell receptor beta chain was captured by sequencing in a study of T cell responses to AZD1222 COVID-19 vaccine. TCRdb's copy holds only in-frame clones and misses some; the assay was immunoSEQ multiplex PCR. The data contain about 150,000 clones, around 86% of them singletons. This clonotype was obtained from an adult who received the AZD1222 COVID-19 vaccine. The sequencing here drew on peripheral blood, taken 28 days after the second AZD1222 dose.

CDR3 sequence: CASMSERFYNEQFF. In DNA, the CDR3 is TGTGCCAGCATGTCCGAACGTTTCTACAATGAGCAGTTCTTC. J is TRBJ2-1 and V is TRBV11-2; unclear D gene. CDR1 is SGHAT, CDR2 FQNNGV, per germline. This CDR3 region has 14 residues. Trimming removed 7 bases from V and 3 bases from J, with 13 bases in between.